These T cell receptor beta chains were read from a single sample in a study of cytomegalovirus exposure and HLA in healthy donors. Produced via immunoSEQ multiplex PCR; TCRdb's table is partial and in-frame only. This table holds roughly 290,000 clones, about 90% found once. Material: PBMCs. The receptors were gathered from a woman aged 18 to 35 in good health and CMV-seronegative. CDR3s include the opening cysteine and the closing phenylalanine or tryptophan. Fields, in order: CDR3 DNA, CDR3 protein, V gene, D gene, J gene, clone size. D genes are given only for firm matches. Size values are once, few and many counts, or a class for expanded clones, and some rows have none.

CDR3 DNA: TGTGCCAGCAGTTTCCAAGGGGCCGACACCGGGGAGCTGTTTTTT
CDR3 protein: CASSFQGADTGELFF
V gene: TRBV6-5
D gene: -
J gene: TRBJ2-2
clone size: -

CDR3 DNA: TGTGCCAGCAGCTTGGAGCGGGGGGGCCCCTGGTTCTTC
CDR3 protein: CASSLERGGPWFF
V gene: TRBV5-6
D gene: TRBD2
J gene: TRBJ2-1
clone size: -

CDR3 DNA: TGTGCCAACGGACTAGCGGGGGGTCAAGAGACCCAGTACTTC
CDR3 protein: CANGLAGGQETQYF
V gene: TRBV2
D gene: TRBD2
J gene: TRBJ2-5
clone size: -

CDR3 DNA: TGTGCCAGCAGCCAATTTCGCGGGGGCGAGCAGTACTTC
CDR3 protein: CASSQFRGGEQYF
V gene: TRBV14
D gene: TRBD2
J gene: TRBJ2-7
clone size: -

CDR3 DNA: TGTGCCAGCAGTGAGTGGTCAGGGGCGCTATTCTTC
CDR3 protein: CASSEWSGALFF
V gene: TRBV2
D gene: -
J gene: TRBJ2-1
clone size: -

CDR3 DNA: TGTGCCAGCAGCCAAGATTGGACTAGCCCCGCCGGGGAGCTGTTTTTT
CDR3 protein: CASSQDWTSPAGELFF
V gene: TRBV4-2
D gene: TRBD2
J gene: TRBJ2-2
clone size: -

CDR3 DNA: TGTGCCAGCAGCCGTGGGAGCGCCTACGAGCAGTACTTC
CDR3 protein: CASSRGSAYEQYF
V gene: TRBV27
D gene: -
J gene: TRBJ2-7
clone size: -

CDR3 DNA: TGCGCCAGCAGCTTGGCAGGGTCAGCTGAAGCTTTCTTT
CDR3 protein: CASSLAGSAEAFF
V gene: TRBV5-1
D gene: -
J gene: TRBJ1-1
clone size: once

CDR3 DNA: TGTGCCAGCACCGGGGGGGACAATGAGCAGTTCTTC
CDR3 protein: CASTGGDNEQFF
V gene: TRBV2
D gene: TRBD2
J gene: TRBJ2-1
clone size: -

CDR3 DNA: TGCGCCAGCAGCTTGGTCGCAGGGGTGAATGAAAAACTGTTTTTT
CDR3 protein: CASSLVAGVNEKLFF
V gene: TRBV5-1
D gene: -
J gene: TRBJ1-4
clone size: -

CDR3 DNA: TGCAGCGTTGGACATGAAGGCATTAATGAAAAACTGTTTTTT
CDR3 protein: CSVGHEGINEKLFF
V gene: TRBV29-1
D gene: -
J gene: TRBJ1-4
clone size: -

CDR3 DNA: TGTGCCAGCAGTCCGGGGACAGGGGGAAACACTGAAGCTTTCTTT
CDR3 protein: CASSPGTGGNTEAFF
V gene: TRBV27
D gene: TRBD1
J gene: TRBJ1-1
clone size: -

CDR3 DNA: TGTGCTAGTGGGGCAGGGGGACTTCGATTAGCTTTCTTT
CDR3 protein: CASGAGGLRLAFF
V gene: TRBV12-5
D gene: TRBD1
J gene: TRBJ1-1
clone size: -

CDR3 DNA: TGTGCCAGCAGCATTAGCGGGAGCTCCTACAATGAGCAGTTCTTC
CDR3 protein: CASSISGSSYNEQFF
V gene: TRBV27
D gene: TRBD2
J gene: TRBJ2-1
clone size: -

CDR3 DNA: TGTGCCAGCAGCGGCCCCACAGGGGCGGCTGAAGCTTTCTTT
CDR3 protein: CASSGPTGAAEAFF
V gene: TRBV9
D gene: TRBD1
J gene: TRBJ1-1
clone size: -

CDR3 DNA: TGCGCCAGCAGCTTTCTCCCACTTACCTACGAGCAGTACTTC
CDR3 protein: CASSFLPLTYEQYF
V gene: TRBV5-1
D gene: -
J gene: TRBJ2-7
clone size: -

CDR3 DNA: TGTGCCAGCAGTGAGGGTCAGGGATGGGGTAACTATGGCTACACCTTC
CDR3 protein: CASSEGQGWGNYGYTF
V gene: TRBV2
D gene: -
J gene: TRBJ1-2
clone size: -

CDR3 DNA: TGTTCCAGCAGCTTAATACAGGGCGCCTATGGCTACACCTTC
CDR3 protein: CSSSLIQGAYGYTF
V gene: TRBV7-9
D gene: -
J gene: TRBJ1-2
clone size: -

CDR3 DNA: TGTGCCAGCAGCTTACACAGGTTCACCGGGGAGCTGTTTTTT
CDR3 protein: CASSLHRFTGELFF
V gene: TRBV7-7
D gene: -
J gene: TRBJ2-2
clone size: -

CDR3 DNA: TGTGCCAGCAGGCAACTAGGGAATGAGCAGTTCTTC
CDR3 protein: CASRQLGNEQFF
V gene: TRBV7-3
D gene: -
J gene: TRBJ2-1
clone size: -

CDR3 DNA: TGTGCCATCAGTGCGGGGGGTCAAGAGACCCAGTACTTC
CDR3 protein: CAISAGGQETQYF
V gene: TRBV10-3
D gene: TRBD2
J gene: TRBJ2-5
clone size: -

CDR3 DNA: TGTGCCAGCTCACAGGGGGGGTCGCCCAACTATGGCTACACCTTC
CDR3 protein: CASSQGGSPNYGYTF
V gene: TRBV18
D gene: -
J gene: TRBJ1-2
clone size: -

CDR3 DNA: TGTGCCAGCAGTCCAGGACTAGTCCTCACTGAGCAGTTCTTC
CDR3 protein: CASSPGLVLTEQFF
V gene: TRBV6-5
D gene: TRBD2
J gene: TRBJ2-1
clone size: -